This T cell receptor (beta chain) was profiled in a study of shared clonotypes between healthy human individuals. A word on this clone: Its specificity is not known.

Data came from immunoSEQ multiplex PCR; TCRdb stores just in-frame clones and leaves some out. Among roughly 2.4 million clones listed, 90% to 96% were seen once. General study results and limits: Sharing across a handful of donors was seen in around 5% of naive CD4 clonotypes. Collection of samples was limited to blood; tissue repertoires likely differ. For sorted subsets, rarefaction showed incomplete sequencing despite large depth. Clonotype sharing among donors was thought likely to change with sequencing depth.

This CDR3 contains 13 residues. V was trimmed by 1 base and J by 2 bases, leaving 6 bases between them. From germline, CDR1 is SGHRS and CDR2 YFSETQ. The chain is built from TRBV5-1 and TRBJ2-5; D call uncertain. What was sequenced was naive CD4+ T cells sorted from blood. Stated subset: CD45RA+ positively selected. The clonotype originates from a man younger than 30 in good health. The CDR3 coding sequence is TGCGCCAGCAGCTTGCTTACTCAAGAGACCCAGTACTTC. Its protein product is CASSLLTQETQYF.